The TCR beta chain described here comes from a study of CD8+ T cells in alopecia areata. Study background: The share of scalp area affected provided the severity score for treated patients.

In germline, CDR1 is SGHRS, CDR2 YFSETQ. CDR3 length: 21 amino acids. V was pared by 1 base and J by 5 bases, with 21 bases of the junction left unmatched. Treatment noted: oral pan-JAK inhibitor, 5-10 mg twice daily. Regarding the study as a whole: In scalp and blood during tofacitinib, many expanded lesional clones persisted. There were also resident alphabeta T cells of normal skin sequenced in scalp samples.

This clone was recorded a few times. Its specificity is not known. cDNA reverse transcribed from extracted RNA served as the sequencing template. Method: immunoSEQ multiplex PCR; TCRdb's copy keeps in-frame clones and lacks some. Among 150,000 to 200,000 clones listed, roughly 60% were seen once. This clonotype originated in a human donor with alopecia areata. The genes are TRBV5-1 and TRBJ2-1; 10 nucleotides align to TRBD2. The specimen was CD4+ T cells sorted from blood, collected at week 24, from a patient treated with tofacitinib. The CDR3 DNA sequence: TGCGCCAGCAGCTTGCGGTTGTCTAGCGGGGGCGCGACAGGGAAGAACAATGAGCAGTTCTTC. Residues: CASSLRLSSGGATGKNNEQFF. Supplemented by reference TRBV5-1 and TRBJ2-1, the full variable domain reads KAGVTQTPRYLIKTRGQQVTLSCSPISGHRSVSWYQQTPGQGLQFLFEYFSETQRNKGNFPGRFSGRQFSNSRSEMNVSTLELGDSALYLCASSLRLSSGGATGKNNEQFFGPGTRLTVL.